Sequencing of this T cell receptor beta chain was carried out in a study of T-cell memory formation after mild COVID-19. Study-wide context: Clusters of TCRs were largely donor specific.

A note on this clonotype: Its matching antigen is unknown.

Constant-segment primers were used for 5'RACE, and the resulting TCR alpha and TCR beta cDNA libraries carried sample barcodes and UMIs. TCRdb re-derived calls from the 5' RACE reads in MiXCR, one entry per CDR3 protein. The sample has under 300,000 distinct CDR3 sequences; about a sixth are singletons. Study results and caveats: Researchers report contracting CD4+ clones mostly in CM and EM, with CD8+ clones in EMRA. Day 15 to 85 contractors were CD4/CD8 balanced; later expanders leaned CD4+.

CDR1 and CDR2 (germline): KGHSH, LQKENI. V lost 3 bases to trimming and J lost 1 base, with 9 bases between them. The CDR3 runs 15 residues. This clonotype was sampled from a man between 18 and 35 years old who had mild COVID-19 (a few samples of this study predate the infection). Cell type and time point are not known. The chain couples TRBV18 to TRBJ2-2, with D hard to call. Sequencing used PBMCs or a T cell subset sorted from them (not recorded which). The CDR3 loop is CASSPLDGNTGELFF. The CDR3 nucleotides read TGTGCCAGCTCACCGCTGGACGGGAACACCGGGGAGCTGTTTTTT. Full variable domain (outside the CDR3, taken from reference TRBV18 and TRBJ2-2): NAGVMQNPRHLVRRRGQEARLRCSPMKGHSHVYWYRQLPEEGLKFMVYLQKENIIDESGMPKERFSAEFPKEGPSILRIQQVVRGDSAAYFCASSPLDGNTGELFFGEGSRLTVL.